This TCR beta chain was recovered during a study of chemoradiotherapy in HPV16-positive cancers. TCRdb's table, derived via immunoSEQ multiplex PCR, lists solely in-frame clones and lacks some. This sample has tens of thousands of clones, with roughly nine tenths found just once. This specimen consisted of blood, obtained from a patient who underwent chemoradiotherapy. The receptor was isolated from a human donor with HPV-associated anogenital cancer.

Here the CDR3 DNA reads TGCGCCAGCAGCCGGAACCCGAACACCGGGGAGCTGTTTTTT. Translating gives CASSRNPNTGELFF. The chain uses TRBV5-1 and TRBJ2-2; D is unclear. Germline V gives CDR1 SGHRS, CDR2 YFSETQ. The CDR3 is 14 amino acids. The V and J ends lost 4 bases and 0 bases respectively, with 7 bases between them.